Described below is a single TCR beta chain sequence and its context. A Seattle source enrolled patients during active infection and followed them longitudinally. This entry belongs to a study of blood T cell repertoires in COVID-19. Study summary: Some COVID-19 samples were acute and others convalescent; all came from the United States, Italy and Spain. PBMCs, B-cell-depleted T cells, or T cells provided the cDNA or gDNA that made up the material.

Losses at the gene ends were 4 bases for V and 5 bases for J; bases not matched to a gene: 16. The germline V gene encodes CDR1 SGHNT and CDR2 YYREEE (reference sequence). The CDR3 loop spans 17 amino acids. How the authors handled the data: Researchers report that nucleated cell counts were estimated from reference gene primer amplification. Method: immunoSEQ multiplex PCR; TCRdb's copy keeps in-frame clones and lacks some. From that table come the V and J calls and clone size; the DNA was used to work out D and trimming. The sample lists 160,000 or so clones; about 87% were seen once. The sequencing input was peripheral blood. The chain has TRBV5-4 and TRBJ2-7, with 9 bases fitting TRBD2. The TCR sequence derives from an older woman with COVID-19, enrolled during active disease. CDR3 loop: CASSHPGRRGGLNEQYF. The CDR3 DNA reads as TGTGCCAGCAGCCACCCGGGACGGCGGGGGGGCCTGAACGAGCAGTACTTC. Full variable domain (outside the CDR3, taken from reference TRBV5-4 and TRBJ2-7): ETGVTQSPTHLIKTRGQQVTLRCSSQSGHNTVSWYQQALGQGPQFIFQYYREEENGRGNFPPRFSGLQFPNYSSELNVNALELDDSALYLCASSHPGRRGGLNEQYFGPGTRLTVT.